This TCR beta chain is drawn from a study of neurological immune-mediated disorders (dated by TCRdb to the late 2010s). The study in broad terms: Among the approximately 34 multiple sclerosis patients, roughly 31 had relapsing-remitting MS and 3 had secondary progressive MS. Peripheral blood TCR-beta repertoires from HTLV-I-associated myelopathy (HAM/TSP) patients, multiple sclerosis patients and healthy controls were compared by UMI-based sequencing. The approximately 99 TCR-beta libraries included longitudinal samples, technical triplicates and paired sorted CD4+ and CD8+ T-cell subsets alongside PBMC samples. The cohort was made up of around 70 subjects, consisting of roughly 15 HAM/TSP patients, around 35 multiple sclerosis patients and around 20 healthy controls.

For the unsorted PBMC libraries, 2 million PBMCs were stored in RNAlater at -80 degrees C until RNA extraction and were used to generate the libraries. The multiple sclerosis patients were enrolled in a US clinical protocol that used magnetic resonance imaging to evaluate disease progression. Peripheral blood was subjected to Ficoll-Hypaque density gradient centrifugation to isolate PBMCs, which were then cryopreserved in liquid nitrogen. Broader findings and caveats from the paper: No identical CDR3 amino acid sequences were shared among expanded clones across subjects, suggesting private TCR-beta repertoires in all groups. No clinical or MRI features were associated with the MS cluster, and the authors said that larger cohorts are needed. TCR clonal expansion was highest in HAM/TSP patients and lowest in MS patients, with MS patients falling below even healthy controls. In a phylogenetic analysis, the repertoires of 18 out of 34 MS patients fell into a single cluster of related CDR3 sequences, pointing to a possible signature at the repertoire level.

Many counts were recorded for this clonotype. The specificity of this receptor is unknown. No base-level quality is on record; no much larger clone is a single base apart. cDNA was synthesized by template-switch 5'RACE using a primer with a 10-nucleotide random unique molecular identifier that tagged each TCR transcript. Every sequencing run yielded over 170 million TCR-beta sequences covering 15-18 subjects. The RNeasy kit was used for extraction of total RNA. Using the KAPA Real-time Library Amplification kit, TCR-beta VDJ regions were amplified with primers for the TCR constant region and the 5'RACE anchor. Sample indexes and Illumina adaptors were added in a first PCR, and a second PCR then increased library yield. After Ampure bead purification, the roughly 650 bp TCR product was size-selected on a 2% E-gel SizeSelection system. Library quality was checked on a Bioanalyzer, concentration was measured with Qubit, and libraries were quantified with the Kapa Library Quantification kit before pooling. Paired-end 2 x 150 bp sequencing of the libraries was performed on an Illumina HiSeq 2500. To increase sequence diversity, about 25-31% phiX was spiked into each library pool. Concerning the study's data processing: Quality-filtered reads were processed with the UMI-based MiGEC pipeline, which removed over 85% of raw TCR sequences during error correction. VDJ genes were aligned to IMGT germline references, and each clonotype was defined by a unique CDR3 amino acid sequence together with V-J genes. Clonal expansion, Shannon diversity and CDR3 relatedness (CalcPairwiseDistances, ClusterSamples) were evaluated with VDJtools, and phylogenetic trees were built with CLCbio workbench. Expanded clones were defined as having at least 8 unique UMIs, based on coefficient-of-variation modelling across technical triplicates. The public sequencing data were trimmed at Q25 with fastp and processed into clonotypes with MiXCR by TCRdb, which kept only in-frame beta chains. Records with the same CDR3 protein are collapsed into one entry carrying the most frequent genes and DNA. The V and J calls were not made by the authors but by TCRdb's processing. Present in this sample are roughly 45,000 distinct CDR3 sequences, approximately 2.8% of which were seen just once. The ten largest clones represent over 12% of the sample.

The trim is 11 bases for V and 5 bases for J, with a gap of 16 bases between the germline ends. Looking up the germline V gene yields CDR1 ENHRY and CDR2 SYGVKD. From cysteine to phenylalanine, the CDR3 is 13 amino acids long. Only CDR3 DNA is held: 39 bases, read in frame from base 1. The receptor comes from a woman aged 45-59 years with multiple sclerosis. The chain is assembled from TRBV10-3 and TRBJ1-5; the best D guess is TRBD1, with 6 bases matching. The sample comprised PBMCs. The sequenced DNA is TGTGCCGTCCGGGGGGCAAGAGATCAGCCCCAGCATTTT. This gives the protein CAVRGARDQPQHF.